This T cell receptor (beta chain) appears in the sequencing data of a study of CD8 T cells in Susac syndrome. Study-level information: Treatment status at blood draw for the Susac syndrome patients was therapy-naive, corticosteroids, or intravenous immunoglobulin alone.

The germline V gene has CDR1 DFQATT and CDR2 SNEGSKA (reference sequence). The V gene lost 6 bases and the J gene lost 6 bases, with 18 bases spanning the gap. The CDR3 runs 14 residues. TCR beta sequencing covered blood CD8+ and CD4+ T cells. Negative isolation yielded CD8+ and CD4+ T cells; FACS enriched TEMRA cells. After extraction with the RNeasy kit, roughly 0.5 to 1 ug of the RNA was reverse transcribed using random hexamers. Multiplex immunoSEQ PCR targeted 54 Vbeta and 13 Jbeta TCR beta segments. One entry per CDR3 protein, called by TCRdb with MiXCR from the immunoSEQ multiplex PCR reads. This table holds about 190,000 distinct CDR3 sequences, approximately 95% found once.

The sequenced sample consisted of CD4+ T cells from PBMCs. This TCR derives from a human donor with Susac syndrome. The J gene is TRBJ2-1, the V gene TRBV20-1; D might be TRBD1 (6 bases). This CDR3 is CSAQRQAHPNEQFF. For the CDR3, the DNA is TGCAGTGCCCAAAGACAGGCCCATCCCAATGAGCAGTTCTTC.